This T cell receptor (beta chain) was observed in a study of T cell repertoires in cytomegalovirus infection. Study at large: Indicated by public TCR beta signatures were CMV infection and matching HLA type.

On this clonotype itself: What it recognizes is unknown.

TCRdb recomputed calls from the reads with MiXCR, one row per CDR3 protein. The repertoire holds approximately 990,000 distinct CDR3 sequences, with less than 40% as singletons. Study outcomes and limitations: CMV-specific TCR beta clonotypes restricted by HLA-C were the ones dominating the ex vivo response.

The V segment lost 6 bases and the J segment 3 bases; nucleotides outside the gene matches: 13. The CDR3 loop spans 16 amino acids. Germline CDR1 and CDR2: SEHNR and FQNEAQ (reference sequence). Specimen: cultured CD8+ T cells from PBMCs, collected from culture after CMV antigen stimulation. The TCR was taken from a human donor in good health (CMV status not recorded). Some clones in this sample may be carry-over from other donors' samples. The J gene is TRBJ2-7, the V gene TRBV7-9; TRBD2 aligns across 8 bases. CDR3 protein: CASSPLAGGKDYEQYV. DNA for the CDR3: TGTGCCAGCAGTCCCTTGGCGGGGGGTAAGGACTACGAGCAGTACGTC.